The clone carrying this T cell receptor (beta chain) turned up a few times. Its target is unknown. Moderate-to-severe activity, CAS ≥3, NOSPECS ≥4 and duration under 3 months were recorded for donors with ophthalmopathy. Other autoimmune diseases, uncontrolled infections, pregnancy or lactation ruled patients out of participation. This sample was included in a study of Graves' ophthalmopathy and Graves' hyperthyroidism. The study amplified TCR beta CDR3 regions using RNA transcripts. RT-PCR was first run with HTBI primers, then multiplex PCR in a second round. From the multiplex PCR reads, TCRdb called clonotypes with MiXCR, one entry per CDR3 protein. The sample contains roughly 480,000 distinct CDR3 sequences, approximately 14% of which appear only once. The germline gives CDR1 MGHRA, CDR2 YSYEKL. This CDR3 has 16 residues. Trimming took 0 bases from V and 3 from J; bases not matched to a gene: 5.

General study results and limits: Among thyroid clonotypes expanded above 0.001 frequency, most also appeared in blood.

Sequencing input: blood. The TCR comes from a woman in her twenties or thirties with Graves' ophthalmopathy. The V gene is TRBV4-1, the J gene TRBJ1-5; 7 bases align to TRBD1. CDR3 bases: TGCGCCAGCAGCCAAGACCGGGACAGCTTCAATCAGCCCCAGCATTTT. Translating gives CASSQDRDSFNQPQHF.